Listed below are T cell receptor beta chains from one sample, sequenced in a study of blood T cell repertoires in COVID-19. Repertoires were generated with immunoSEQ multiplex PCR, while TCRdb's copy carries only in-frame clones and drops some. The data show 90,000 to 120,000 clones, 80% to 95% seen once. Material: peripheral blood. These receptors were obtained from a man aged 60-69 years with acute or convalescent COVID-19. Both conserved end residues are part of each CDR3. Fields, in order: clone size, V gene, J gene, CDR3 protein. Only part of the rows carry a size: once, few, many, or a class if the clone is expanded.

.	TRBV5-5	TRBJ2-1	CASVISGLGSYNEQFF
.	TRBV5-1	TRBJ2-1	CASSSTVKSYNEQFF
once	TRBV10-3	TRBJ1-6	CAISVQDSPLHF
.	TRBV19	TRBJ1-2	CASSATGTGAGGYTF
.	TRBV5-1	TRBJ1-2	CASSPWTGGNGYTF
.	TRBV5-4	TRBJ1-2	CASSESTASVYGYTF
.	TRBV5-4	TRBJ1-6	CASSLQAYSPLHF
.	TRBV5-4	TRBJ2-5	CASKEAGGETQYF
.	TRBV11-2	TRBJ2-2	CASSLGLASTGELFF
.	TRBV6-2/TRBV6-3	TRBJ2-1	CASSYGLAGGPRGEQFF
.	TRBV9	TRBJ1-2	CASSSGQVFYGYTF
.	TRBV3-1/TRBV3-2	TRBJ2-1	CASSQDAASYNEQFF
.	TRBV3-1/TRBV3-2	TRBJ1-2	CASSQVTGGGYTF
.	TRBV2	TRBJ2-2	CASKLGQVNTGELFF
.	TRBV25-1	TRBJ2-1	CASSDALPSSSYNEQFF
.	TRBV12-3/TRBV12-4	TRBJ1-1	CASRSTGGTEAFF
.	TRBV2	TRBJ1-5	CASKRTVSNQPQHF
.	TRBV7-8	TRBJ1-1	CASSLDEGPFEAFF
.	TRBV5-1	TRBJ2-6	CASSLVTGVGGANVLTF
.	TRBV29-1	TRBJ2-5	CSVVGQTQYF
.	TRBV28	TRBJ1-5	CASSLNQGGANQPQHF
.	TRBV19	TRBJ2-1	CASRGGGLSEQFF
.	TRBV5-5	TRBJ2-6	CASSSLDSSLSGANVLTF
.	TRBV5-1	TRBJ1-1	CASSLGRGVEAFF
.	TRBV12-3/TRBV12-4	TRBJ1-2	CASSFSGGHGYTF
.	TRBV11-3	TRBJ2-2	CASSLPRTGELFF
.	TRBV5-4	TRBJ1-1	CASSLARVKGGRTEAFF
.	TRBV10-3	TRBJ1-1	CAISKAGTPNTEAFF
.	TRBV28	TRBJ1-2	CASSLLNYGYTF
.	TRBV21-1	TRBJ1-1	CASSKSPGGGVNTEAFF
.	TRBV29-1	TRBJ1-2	CSVVVWRQENYGYTF
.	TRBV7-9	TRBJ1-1	CASGQGPTEAFF
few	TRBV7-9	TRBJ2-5	CASSYAGEETQYF
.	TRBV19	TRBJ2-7	CASSPRGHPYEQYF
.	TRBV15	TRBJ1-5	CATSRDSNTGVGNQPQHF
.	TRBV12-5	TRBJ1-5	CASGLASTPSNQPQHF
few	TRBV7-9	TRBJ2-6	CASSLKGQAVAGANVLTF
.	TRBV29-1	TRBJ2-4	CSVAGLAKNIQYF
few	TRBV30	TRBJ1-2	CAGSVGDFGYTF
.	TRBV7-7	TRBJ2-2	CASSLSLNTGELFF
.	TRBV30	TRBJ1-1	CAWSDDRGRNTEAFF
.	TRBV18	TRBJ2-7	CASSPSGRYEQYF
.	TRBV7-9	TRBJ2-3	CASSKKTSGSSSDTQYF
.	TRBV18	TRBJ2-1	CASTMTGPVGYNEQFF
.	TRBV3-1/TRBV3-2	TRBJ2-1	CASSQWSSGIREQFF
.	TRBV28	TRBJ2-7	CASLRDSTYEQYF
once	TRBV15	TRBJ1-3	CATSRSRTGGNSGNTIYF
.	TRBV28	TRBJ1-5	CASRLPLGQGGPQHF
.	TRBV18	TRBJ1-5	CASSPQGFLQPQHF
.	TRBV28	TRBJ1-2	CASLPHQTGNYGYTF
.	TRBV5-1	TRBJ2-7	CASSSPRGTATLTSYEQYF
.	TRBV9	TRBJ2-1	CASSVATSGPGGEQFF
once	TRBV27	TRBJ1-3	CASSPDREDTIYF
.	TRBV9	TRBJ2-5	CASSVGGLSETQYF